A selection of T cell receptor beta chains follows, all from one sample in a study of blood T cells in healthy people across ages. In TCRdb, the 5' RACE reads were re-called with MiXCR into one record per CDR3 protein. The sample has 700,000 to 950,000 distinct CDR3 sequences; approximately 39% are singletons. Source material: blood. The receptors here all came from a woman aged 55-70 years in good health. Each CDR3 is given with its conserved first and last residue. Each record gives: J gene, D gene, clone size, V gene, CDR3 DNA, CDR3 protein. The D gene is left open where the match is weak. Not every row has a clone size; where given, it reads once, few, many or a size class.

J gene: TRBJ2-5
D gene: TRBD2
clone size: .
V gene: TRBV9
CDR3 DNA: TGTGCCAGCAGCGTTGCGGGAGTCGGGGAGACCCAGTACTTC
CDR3 protein: CASSVAGVGETQYF

J gene: TRBJ2-4
D gene: TRBD2
clone size: few
V gene: TRBV7-9
CDR3 DNA: TGTGCCAGCAGCTTAAGCGGGGGGCGTGAGCAGTACTTC
CDR3 protein: CASSLSGGREQYF

J gene: TRBJ2-1
D gene: TRBD2
clone size: many
V gene: TRBV4-3
CDR3 DNA: TGCGCCAGCAGCCATGGGACTAGCGGGAGAATAAGCAATGAGCAGTTCTTC
CDR3 protein: CASSHGTSGRISNEQFF

J gene: TRBJ2-7
D gene: TRBD1
clone size: .
V gene: TRBV12-3/TRBV12-4
CDR3 DNA: TGTGCCAGCAGTTTACTCGGGACAGGTAAACCCTACGAGCAGTACTTC
CDR3 protein: CASSLLGTGKPYEQYF

J gene: TRBJ2-7
D gene: .
clone size: .
V gene: TRBV6-5
CDR3 DNA: TGTGCCAGCAGTTCCAGTTTGGGACGGGGCGTGGAGGAGCAGTACTTC
CDR3 protein: CASSSSLGRGVEEQYF

J gene: TRBJ2-7
D gene: TRBD1
clone size: few
V gene: TRBV20-1
CDR3 DNA: TGCAGTGCTTCCACCGGGACAGGGGCTTCCTACGAGCAGTACTTC
CDR3 protein: CSASTGTGASYEQYF

J gene: TRBJ2-7
D gene: .
clone size: few
V gene: TRBV4-2
CDR3 DNA: TGTGCCAGCAGCCAAGATCAGGGTTTTGCGCGAGACTACGAGCAGTACTTC
CDR3 protein: CASSQDQGFARDYEQYF

J gene: TRBJ2-5
D gene: .
clone size: few
V gene: TRBV7-3
CDR3 DNA: TGTGCCAGCAGCTTAACGTACGGAGGGGGAGATGAGCAGTACTTC
CDR3 protein: CASSLTYGGGDEQYF

J gene: TRBJ1-6
D gene: TRBD1
clone size: .
V gene: TRBV4-3
CDR3 DNA: TGCGCCAGCAGCCGGGACAGGGACCCCCGGGAGGATTCACCCCTCCACTTT
CDR3 protein: CASSRDRDPREDSPLHF

J gene: TRBJ2-7
D gene: .
clone size: .
V gene: TRBV9
CDR3 DNA: TGTGCCAGCAGCGGGGTTCTCTACAATGAGCAGTACTTC
CDR3 protein: CASSGVLYNEQYF

J gene: TRBJ1-2
D gene: .
clone size: .
V gene: TRBV18
CDR3 DNA: TGTGCCAGCTCACCAAACAGTGACGCCGATGGCTACACCTTC
CDR3 protein: CASSPNSDADGYTF

J gene: TRBJ2-3
D gene: .
clone size: .
V gene: TRBV3-1
CDR3 DNA: TGTGCCAGCACCCAAGATAGGTACACAGATACGCAGTATTTT
CDR3 protein: CASTQDRYTDTQYF

J gene: TRBJ2-7
D gene: .
clone size: .
V gene: TRBV20-1
CDR3 DNA: TGCAGTGCCGCCGACCCGGACAGTCCCTACGAGCAGTACTTC
CDR3 protein: CSAADPDSPYEQYF

J gene: TRBJ2-7
D gene: .
clone size: .
V gene: TRBV7-2
CDR3 DNA: TGTGCCAGCAGCTTAAGGGAAAACGAGCAGTACTTC
CDR3 protein: CASSLRENEQYF

J gene: TRBJ1-4
D gene: .
clone size: .
V gene: TRBV25-1
CDR3 DNA: TGTGCCAGCAGTGAATCAACTATTGGATTTGAAAAACTGTTTTTT
CDR3 protein: CASSESTIGFEKLFF

J gene: TRBJ2-3
D gene: TRBD1
clone size: .
V gene: TRBV5-1
CDR3 DNA: TGCGCCAGCCGCTCTGGGTGGGGACAGGCGAGCAGCACAGATACGCAGTATTTT
CDR3 protein: CASRSGWGQASSTDTQYF

J gene: TRBJ2-6
D gene: TRBD1
clone size: .
V gene: TRBV6-2/TRBV6-3
CDR3 DNA: TGTGCCAGCAGTTACAGAGGGGGCGTTGGGGCCAACGTCCTGACTTTC
CDR3 protein: CASSYRGGVGANVLTF

J gene: TRBJ2-1
D gene: .
clone size: .
V gene: TRBV6-5
CDR3 DNA: TGTGCCAGCATGACTCGAGGGGACAATGAGCAGTTCTTC
CDR3 protein: CASMTRGDNEQFF

J gene: TRBJ2-3
D gene: TRBD2
clone size: .
V gene: TRBV15
CDR3 DNA: TGTGCCACCAGCAAGCGTAGCGGGGGAAGCACAGATACGCAGTATTTT
CDR3 protein: CATSKRSGGSTDTQYF

J gene: TRBJ2-5
D gene: TRBD2
clone size: many
V gene: TRBV7-2
CDR3 DNA: TGTGCCAGCACCCGCCGGGAGGGAGAGACCCAGTACTTC
CDR3 protein: CASTRREGETQYF

J gene: TRBJ2-4
D gene: .
clone size: .
V gene: TRBV21-1
CDR3 DNA: TGTGCCAGCAGCCCCGTTGCTAGCGCTTTAGCCAAAAACATTCAGTACTTC
CDR3 protein: CASSPVASALAKNIQYF

J gene: TRBJ2-7
D gene: TRBD2
clone size: .
V gene: TRBV6-5
CDR3 DNA: TGTGCCAGCAGCTTCCGACTAGCGGGAGTTTACGAGCAGTACTTC
CDR3 protein: CASSFRLAGVYEQYF

J gene: TRBJ2-5
D gene: .
clone size: many
V gene: TRBV21-1
CDR3 DNA: TGTGCCAGCAGCAAAAGTATAGCCCGCCCAGAGACCCAGTACTTC
CDR3 protein: CASSKSIARPETQYF

J gene: TRBJ1-2
D gene: .
clone size: .
V gene: TRBV27
CDR3 DNA: TGTGCCAGCAGTTTAAGCAGAAATAACTATGGCTACACCTTC
CDR3 protein: CASSLSRNNYGYTF

J gene: TRBJ2-1
D gene: .
clone size: many
V gene: TRBV4-3
CDR3 DNA: TGCGCCAGCAGCCAAGGAAGCTCTAGCGACACGATCGCGTACAATGAGCAGTTCTTC
CDR3 protein: CASSQGSSSDTIAYNEQFF

J gene: TRBJ2-5
D gene: .
clone size: .
V gene: TRBV7-3
CDR3 DNA: TGTGCCAGCAGCTTAGGAGACTCGGAGACCCAGTACTTC
CDR3 protein: CASSLGDSETQYF